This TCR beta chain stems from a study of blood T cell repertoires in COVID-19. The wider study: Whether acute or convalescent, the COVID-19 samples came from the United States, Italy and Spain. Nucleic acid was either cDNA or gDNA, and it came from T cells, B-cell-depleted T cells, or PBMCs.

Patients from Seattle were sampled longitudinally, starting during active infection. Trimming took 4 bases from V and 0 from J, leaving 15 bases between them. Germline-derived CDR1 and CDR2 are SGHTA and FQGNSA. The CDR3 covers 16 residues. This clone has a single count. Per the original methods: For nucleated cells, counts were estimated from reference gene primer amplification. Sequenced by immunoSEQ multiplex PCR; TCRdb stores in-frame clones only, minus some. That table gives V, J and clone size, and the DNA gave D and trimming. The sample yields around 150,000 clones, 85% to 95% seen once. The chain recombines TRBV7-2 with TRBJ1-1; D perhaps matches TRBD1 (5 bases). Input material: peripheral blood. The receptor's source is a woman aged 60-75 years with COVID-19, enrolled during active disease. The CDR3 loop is CASSSGLRTLNTEAFF. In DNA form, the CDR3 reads TGTGCCAGCAGCTCGGGACTCCGGACCTTGAACACTGAAGCTTTCTTT.